This TCR beta chain was recovered during a study of blood T cell repertoires in COVID-19. Study as a whole: Material from acute and convalescent COVID-19 was sourced from the United States, Italy and Spain. PBMCs, B-cell-depleted T cells, or T cells provided the cDNA or gDNA that made up the material.

Categorization into cohorts depended on clinical history that participants reported. The CDR3 is 14 residues long. V trimming: 3 bases; J trimming: 7 bases; junction bases outside the gene matches: 8. Per the germline V gene, CDR1 is MDHEN and CDR2 is SYDVKM. Study processing details: Amplification with reference gene primers provided the estimates of nucleated cell counts. Profiled with immunoSEQ multiplex PCR; TCRdb holds only in-frame clones, not every one. V, J and clone size are taken as reported in that table, and D and trimming were inferred from the DNA itself. Of 150,000 to 250,000 clones in the sample, approximately 84% were seen once.

The chain carries TRBV28 and TRBJ1-2; 7 bases map to TRBD1. The TCR was taken from a man aged 40-49 years who had recovered from COVID-19. Sequencing was done on a sample of PBMCs or T cells enriched from blood (not recorded which). The CDR3 loop is CASSLYRGSGGYTF. Here the CDR3 DNA reads TGTGCCAGCAGTTTGTACAGGGGTTCGGGTGGCTACACCTTC.